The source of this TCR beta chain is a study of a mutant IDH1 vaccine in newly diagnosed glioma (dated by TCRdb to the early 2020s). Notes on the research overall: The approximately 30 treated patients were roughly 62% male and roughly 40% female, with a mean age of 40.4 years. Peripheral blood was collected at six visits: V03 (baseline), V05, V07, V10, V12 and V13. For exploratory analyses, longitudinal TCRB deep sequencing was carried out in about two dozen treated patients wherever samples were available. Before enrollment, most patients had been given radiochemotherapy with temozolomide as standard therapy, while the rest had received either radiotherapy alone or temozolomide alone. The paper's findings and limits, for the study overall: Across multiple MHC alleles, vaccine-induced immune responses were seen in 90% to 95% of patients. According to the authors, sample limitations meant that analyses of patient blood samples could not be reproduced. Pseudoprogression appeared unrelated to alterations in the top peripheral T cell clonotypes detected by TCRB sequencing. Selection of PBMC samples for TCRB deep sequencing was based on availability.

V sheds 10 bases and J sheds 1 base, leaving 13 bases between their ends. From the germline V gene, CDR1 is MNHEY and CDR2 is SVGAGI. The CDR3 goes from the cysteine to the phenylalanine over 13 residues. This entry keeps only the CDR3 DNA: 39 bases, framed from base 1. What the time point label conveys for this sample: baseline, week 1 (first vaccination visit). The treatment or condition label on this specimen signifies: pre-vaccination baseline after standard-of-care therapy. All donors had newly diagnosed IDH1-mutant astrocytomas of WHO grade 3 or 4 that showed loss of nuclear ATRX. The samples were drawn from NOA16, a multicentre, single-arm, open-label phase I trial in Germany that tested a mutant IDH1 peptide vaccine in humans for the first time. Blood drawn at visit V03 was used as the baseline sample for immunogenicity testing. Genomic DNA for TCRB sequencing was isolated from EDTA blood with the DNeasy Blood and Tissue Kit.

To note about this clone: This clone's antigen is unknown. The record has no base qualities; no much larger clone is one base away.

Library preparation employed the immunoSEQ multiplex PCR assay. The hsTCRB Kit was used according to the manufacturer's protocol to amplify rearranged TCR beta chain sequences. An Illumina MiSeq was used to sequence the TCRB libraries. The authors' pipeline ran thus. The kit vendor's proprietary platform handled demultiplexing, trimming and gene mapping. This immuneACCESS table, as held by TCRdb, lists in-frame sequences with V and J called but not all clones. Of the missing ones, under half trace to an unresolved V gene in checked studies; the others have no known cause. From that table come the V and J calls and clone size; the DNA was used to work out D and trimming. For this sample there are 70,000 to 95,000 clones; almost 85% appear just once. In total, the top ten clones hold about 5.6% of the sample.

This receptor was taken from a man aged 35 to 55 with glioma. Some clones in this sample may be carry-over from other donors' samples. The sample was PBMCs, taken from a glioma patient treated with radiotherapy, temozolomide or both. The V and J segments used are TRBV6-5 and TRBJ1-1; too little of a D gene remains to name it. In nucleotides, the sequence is TGTGCCACCTGGGATGAATGGAACACTGAAGCTTTCTTT. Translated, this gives CATWDEWNTEAFF.